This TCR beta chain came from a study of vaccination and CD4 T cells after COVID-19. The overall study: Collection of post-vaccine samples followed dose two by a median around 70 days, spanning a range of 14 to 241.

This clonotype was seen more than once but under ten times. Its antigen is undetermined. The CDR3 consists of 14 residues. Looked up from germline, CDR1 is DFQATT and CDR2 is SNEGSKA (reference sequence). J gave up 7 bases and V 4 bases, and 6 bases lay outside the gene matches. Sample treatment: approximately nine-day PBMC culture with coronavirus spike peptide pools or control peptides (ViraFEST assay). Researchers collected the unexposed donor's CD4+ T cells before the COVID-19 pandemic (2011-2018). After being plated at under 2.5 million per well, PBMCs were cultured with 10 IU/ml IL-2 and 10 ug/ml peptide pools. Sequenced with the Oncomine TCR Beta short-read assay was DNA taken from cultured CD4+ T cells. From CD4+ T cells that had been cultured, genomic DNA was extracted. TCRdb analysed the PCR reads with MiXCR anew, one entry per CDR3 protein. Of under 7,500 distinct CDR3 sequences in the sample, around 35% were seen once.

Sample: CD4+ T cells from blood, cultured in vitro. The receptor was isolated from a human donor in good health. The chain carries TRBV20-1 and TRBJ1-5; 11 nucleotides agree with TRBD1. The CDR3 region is CSATPGTGGQPQHF. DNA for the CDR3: TGCAGTGCTACCCCCGGGACAGGGGGGCAGCCCCAGCATTTT.